This TCR beta chain was sequenced in a study of T cell responses to AZD1222 COVID-19 vaccine. Study information: Analyses pooled second doses at about 4 or about 12 weeks. Study-level findings and limits: Just 6 or 7 AZD1222 recipients were seropositive at baseline. The breadth and depth of Spike-specific TCRs increased once two AZD1222 doses had been given. Scientists sampled the repertoires only once the peak T cell response had passed.

To note about this clone: Its antigen is still unknown.

Method: immunoSEQ multiplex PCR; TCRdb's copy keeps in-frame clones and lacks some. The table includes 60,000 or so clones, 70% to 85% detected once. CDR3 length: 20 amino acids. Germline V CDR1 and CDR2: LGHNA, YSLEER. V was clipped by 0 bases and J by 8 bases; unmatched bases: 18. This rearrangement joins TRBV4-3 to TRBJ1-4, with 10 bases aligning to TRBD1. This TCR was sampled from an adult in good health. The sample in question was peripheral blood, obtained on day 0 of AZD1222 vaccination. CDR3 coding DNA: TGCGCCAGCAGCCAAGAAGGGTCCCCGGGACAGGGGATAGTAAGAGAAAAACTGTTTTTT. Encoded protein: CASSQEGSPGQGIVREKLFF.